The 25 T cell receptor beta chains in this list originate from one sample, sequenced in a study of T cells in Graves' hyperthyroidism and ophthalmopathy. Amplification targeted TCR beta CDR3 regions from RNA transcripts. The HTBI primer set drove a first-round RT-PCR of the TCR CDR3. MiXCR, applied by TCRdb to the multiplex PCR reads, yields one record per CDR3 protein. The sample includes some 350,000 distinct CDR3 sequences, around 15% of them seen just once. The sequencing input was blood. The receptors shown here come from a woman in her thirties or forties with Graves' ophthalmopathy.

Many counts were recorded for this clonotype. This sequence joins TRBV25-1 and TRBJ1-1; D ambiguous. V gave up 3 bases and J gave up 3 bases, with 8 bases separating them. Germline values: CDR1 MGHDK, CDR2 SYGVNS. The length of the CDR3 is 13 residues. The CDR3 DNA is TGTGCCAGCAGTGAGATCCGAGACACTGAAGCTTTCTTT. Its translation: CASSEIRDTEAFF.

Many counts were recorded for this clonotype. The chain links TRBV5-4 to TRBJ2-5; D unclear. The CDR3 is made up of 15 amino acids. Trimming took 0 bases from V and 5 from J, leaving 14 bases between them. Germline lookup yields CDR1 SGHNT and CDR2 YYREEE (reference sequence). CDR3 loop: CASSLAPRESETQYF. The CDR3 nucleotides are TGTGCCAGCAGCTTGGCCCCTAGGGAATCGGAGACCCAGTACTTC.

This clonotype was picked up many times. This chain connects TRBV10-3 to TRBJ1-2; the D gene is possibly TRBD1 (5 bases). Trimming removed 0 bases from V and 8 bases from J, with 7 bases in between. Germline values: CDR1 ENHRY, CDR2 SYGVKD. This CDR3 comprises 12 residues. In DNA, the CDR3 is TGTGCCATCAGTGAGTCGACAGAGGGCTACACCTTC. Residues: CAISESTEGYTF.

This clonotype was seen repeatedly, ten times or more. The chain couples TRBV20-1 to TRBJ2-3; D remains ambiguous. The CDR3 is 14 amino acids. Trimming took 5 bases from V and 0 from J, leaving 12 bases between them. Germline lookup yields CDR1 DFQATT and CDR2 SNEGSKA (reference sequence). CDR3: CSAGNQRSTDTQYF. DNA for the CDR3: TGCAGTGCTGGAAACCAGCGAAGCACAGATACGCAGTATTTT.

The genes are TRBV27 and TRBJ2-7; 9 bases line up with TRBD1. CDR1 is MNHEY, CDR2 SMNVEV, per germline (reference sequence). The CDR3 consists of 15 residues. Losses at the gene ends were 4 bases for V and 4 bases for J; bases not matched to a gene: 8. This chain's CDR3 is CASSWYWDRVYEQYF. DNA of the CDR3: TGTGCCAGCAGTTGGTACTGGGACAGGGTGTACGAGCAGTACTTC.

Notes on this clonotype: This may arise from a read error, as a much more abundant clone is one base away. Since no conserved phenylalanine or tryptophan closes the CDR3, a read error is the likely cause. The chain employs TRBV7-9 and TRBJ1-1; TRBD1 matches 9 bases. In germline, CDR1 is SEHNR, CDR2 FQNEAQ (reference sequence). J lost 4 bases, V lost 4 bases, and 7 bases had no gene match. This CDR3 is built from 15 residues. The CDR3 protein is CASSSPGQGFTEAFS. The CDR3 DNA is TGTGCCAGCAGCTCGCCGGGACAGGGTTTCACTGAAGCTTTCTCT.

V usage is TRBV5-1 and J usage is TRBJ2-3, with 10 positions matching TRBD2. The CDR3 contains 15 residues. CDR1 SGHRS and CDR2 YFSETQ come from the germline V gene. Unmatched junction bases numbered 3, after V lost 3 bases and J lost 2 bases. The CDR3 DNA is TGCGCCAGCAGCTACCTAGCGGGGGCCACAGATACGCAGTATTTT. As protein: CASSYLAGATDTQYF.

In this sample, this clonotype turned up many times. V and J are TRBV10-3 and TRBJ2-1, with 7 bases fitting TRBD2. The trim removed 3 bases at V and 6 bases at J, leaving 5 bases unmatched. Looked up from germline, CDR1 is ENHRY and CDR2 is SYGVKD. CDR3 length equals 14 residues. CDR3: CAISDLAGSNEQFF. The CDR3, as DNA: TGTGCCATCAGTGATTTAGCGGGTAGCAATGAGCAGTTCTTC.

The chain recombines TRBV19 with TRBJ1-2; D is perhaps TRBD1 (6 bases). The CDR3 has 12 amino acids. V lost 8 bases, J lost 6 bases, and 13 bases lay in between. Germline values: CDR1 LNHDA, CDR2 SQIVND (reference sequence). The CDR3, as DNA: TGTGCCAGTCAAGGGGGAGTGGATGGCTACACCTTC. Its protein product is CASQGGVDGYTF. Using reference TRBV19 and TRBJ1-2 for the parts outside the CDR3, the full variable domain is DGGITQSPKYLFRKEGQNVTLSCEQNLNHDAMYWYRQDPGQGLRLIYYSQIVNDFQKGDIAEGYSVSREKKESFPLTVTSAQKNPTAFYLCASQGGVDGYTFGSGTRLTVV.

The chain links TRBV7-2 to TRBJ2-2, with 13 bases fitting TRBD2. CDR3 length: 19 residues. Germline V gene sequence: CDR1 SGHTA, CDR2 FQGNSA. The ends lost 1 base at V and 4 bases at J; junction bases unmatched: 9. The CDR3 here is CASSLVAGLAGALTGELFF. DNA of the CDR3: TGTGCCAGCAGCTTAGTGGCTGGACTAGCGGGGGCCCTCACCGGGGAGCTGTTTTTT.

This chain links TRBV9 with TRBJ2-1, with no clear D. Germline V gene lookup returns CDR1 SGDLS and CDR2 YYNGEE. Trimming shortened V by 5 bases and J by 9 bases, and 18 bases separated the two germline ends. This CDR3 has 14 residues. The CDR3 here is CASRLDQGLGEQFF. The CDR3, as DNA: TGTGCCAGCAGGTTAGATCAAGGGCTGGGTGAGCAGTTCTTC.

In its sample, this clonotype was seen a few times. V gene TRBV7-9 combines with J gene TRBJ2-5; the D call may be TRBD1 or TRBD2 (5 bases each). With 8 bases removed from V and 3 bases from J, the gap between germline ends came to 7 bases. In germline, CDR1 is SEHNR, CDR2 FQNEAQ (reference sequence). The CDR3 loop spans 11 amino acids. The DNA for the CDR3 is TGTGCCAGCCAGGGAGAAGAGACCCAGTACTTC. Translation gives CASQGEETQYF. Looking up the rest from reference TRBV7-9 and TRBJ2-5 gives the full variable domain: DTGVSQNPRHKITKRGQNVTFRCDPISEHNRLYWYRQTLGQGPEFLTYFQNEAQLEKSRLLSDRFSAERPKGSFSTLEIQRTEQGDSAMYLCASQGEETQYFGPGTRLLVL.

This clonotype came up many times. The V and J genes are TRBV7-8 and TRBJ2-1, with unresolved D. With the DNA end fitting TRBJ2-7 better, the J assignment may be wrong. Germline V CDR1 and CDR2: SGHVS, FQNEAQ. The CDR3 has 11 residues. The CDR3 region is CASSSTVEQYF. CDR3 DNA: TGTGCCAGCAGCTCCACAGTAGAGCAGTACTTC.

This clonotype was seen repeatedly, ten times or more. The chain employs TRBV5-1 and TRBJ1-2; 8 bases are a match to TRBD1. CDR3 length: 14 residues. Germline values: CDR1 SGHRS, CDR2 YFSETQ. V trimming: 3 bases; J trimming: 6 bases; junction bases outside the gene matches: 7. The CDR3 is CASSSTDRVDGYTF. DNA of the CDR3: TGCGCCAGCAGCTCGACGGACAGGGTTGATGGCTACACCTTC.

Ten or more counts support this clonotype. The gene calls are TRBV12-3 or TRBV12-4 and TRBJ1-4; D might be TRBD1 (5 bases). This CDR3 contains 13 residues. Trimming removed 4 bases from V and 10 bases from J, with 13 bases in between. The CDR3 coding sequence is TGTGCCAGCAGTTACCGAGAGGGGCGAAAACTGTTTTTT. Its translation: CASSYREGRKLFF.

This clonotype has a count of ten or more. The J gene is TRBJ2-1, the V gene TRBV19; 9 bases match TRBD2. CDR3 length: 15 amino acids. From germline, CDR1 is LNHDA and CDR2 SQIVND (reference sequence). The V gene end was trimmed by 5 bases and the J gene end by 8 bases; junction bases not matched to a gene: 10. The CDR3 loop reads CASSVGTSNWDEQFF. The DNA for the CDR3 is TGTGCCAGTAGTGTGGGGACTAGCAATTGGGATGAGCAGTTCTTC. Based on the CDR3 plus reference TRBV19 and TRBJ2-1, the full variable domain is DGGITQSPKYLFRKEGQNVTLSCEQNLNHDAMYWYRQDPGQGLRLIYYSQIVNDFQKGDIAEGYSVSREKKESFPLTVTSAQKNPTAFYLCASSVGTSNWDEQFFGPGTRLTVL.

This clonotype is a singleton in its sample. The gene calls are TRBV14 and TRBJ2-7; D perhaps matches TRBD1 (5 bases). The better agreement between TRBJ2-1 and the DNA end casts doubt on the J call. Per the germline V gene, CDR1 is SGHDN and CDR2 is FVKESK. The CDR3 is 15 amino acids. DNA of the CDR3: TGTGCCAGCAGCTACGGACCGACAGCCGCCTACGAGCAGTTCTTC. Its protein is CASSYGPTAAYEQFF.

There are many counts of this clonotype. The V and J genes are TRBV12-3 or TRBV12-4 and TRBJ2-7; D unclear. Trimming took 3 bases from V and 6 from J, leaving 9 bases between them. This CDR3 spans 12 amino acids. The CDR3 loop is CASSFKVGEQYF. The CDR3 DNA reads TGTGCCAGCAGTTTTAAGGTTGGCGAGCAGTACTTC.

This clonotype was counted at least ten times. This rearrangement joins TRBV6-1 to TRBJ1-1, with a possible D match to TRBD1 (5 bases). Per the germline V gene, CDR1 is MNHNS and CDR2 is SASEGT. The V end lost 6 bases, the J end lost 3 bases, and 17 bases lay between the germline ends. The CDR3 covers 15 residues. CDR3 nucleotides: TGTGCCAGCAGGAGCCCTACAGGCTTAGACACTGAAGCTTTCTTT. This sequence encodes CASRSPTGLDTEAFF.

This clonotype was observed a handful of times. The chain recombines TRBV6-1 with TRBJ1-1; D is perhaps TRBD1 (5 bases). This CDR3 has 14 residues. In germline, CDR1 is MNHNS, CDR2 SASEGT. The germline V and J ends were trimmed by 6 bases and 0 bases, with 11 bases remaining between them. CDR3 coding DNA: TGTGCCAGCAGCCTCGGGACCTTGAACACTGAAGCTTTCTTT. This translates into CASSLGTLNTEAFF.

As concerns this clonotype: Relative to the germline gene, one junction end is altered; a read error may explain this. The V and J genes are TRBV10-3 and TRBJ1-6; no definite D call. The germline V gene has CDR1 ENHRY and CDR2 SYGVKD. This CDR3 comprises 16 residues. CDR3: CASSRVRPYYNSPLHF. CDR3 in DNA: TGTGCCAGCAGTCGGGTTAGGCCATATTATAATTCACCCCTCCACTTT.

In this sample, this clonotype turned up a few times. The chain uses TRBV9 and TRBJ2-2; TRBD2 agrees at 8 bases. CDR1 is SGDLS, CDR2 YYNGEE, per germline. The ends lost 5 bases at V and 2 bases at J; junction bases unmatched: 8. This CDR3 has 16 residues. The CDR3 DNA follows: TGTGCCAGCAGTTTCGCAGCGGGAGTAAACACCGGGGAGCTGTTTTTT. It is translated as CASSFAAGVNTGELFF. The entire variable domain, with the rest obtained from reference TRBV9 and TRBJ2-2, is as follows: DSGVTQTPKHLITATGQRVTLRCSPRSGDLSVYWYQQSLDQGLQFLIQYYNGEERAKGNILERFSAQQFPDLHSELNLSSLELGDSALYFCASSFAAGVNTGELFFGEGSRLTVL.

As concerns this clonotype: A much larger clone is a single base away; this may be a read error. This chain connects TRBV2 to TRBJ2-6; tentative D call: TRBD2 (6 bases). The V and J ends lost 6 bases and 0 bases respectively, with 21 bases between them. Germline V CDR1 and CDR2: SNHLY, FYNNEI. The length of the CDR3 is 19 residues. The CDR3 spells CASSPGTAEVPSGANVLTF. The DNA of the CDR3 is TGTGCCAGCAGCCCCGGGACTGCCGAGGTCCCCTCTGGGGCCAACGTCCTGACTTTC. The full variable domain, with the rest looked up from reference TRBV2 and TRBJ2-6, is EPEVTQTPSHQVTQMGQEVILRCVPISNHLYFYWYRQILGQKVEFLVSFYNNEISEKSEIFDDQFSVERPDGSNFTLKIRSTKLEDSAMYFCASSPGTAEVPSGANVLTFGAGSRLTVL.

In its sample, this clonotype was seen a few times. This chain links TRBV18 with TRBJ2-5; 8 positions agree with TRBD2. Germline-derived CDR1 and CDR2 are KGHSH and LQKENI. The CDR3 extends over 14 amino acids. V gave up 4 bases and J gave up 4 bases; unmatched junction bases: 5. Written as DNA, the CDR3 is TGTGCCAGCTCACTAAACGCGGGAGGAGAGACCCAGTACTTC. The encoded protein is CASSLNAGGETQYF.

The chain is built from TRBV7-9 and TRBJ1-1; D uncertain. The V gene lost 0 bases and the J gene lost 9 bases, with 11 bases spanning the gap. Germline CDR1 SEHNR, CDR2 FQNEAQ (reference sequence). The CDR3 runs to 13 residues. The CDR3 sequence: CASSLALSDKAFF. CDR3 in DNA: TGTGCCAGCAGCTTAGCGCTGTCGGATAAAGCTTTCTTT.